The text below deals with one T cell receptor (beta chain). This sample was taken from a study of T cells after posttransplantation cyclophosphamide. Assay used: immunoSEQ multiplex PCR; TCRdb lists only in-frame clones, some missing. The repertoire holds approximately 23,000 clones, with more than 70% as singletons. Between the trimmed V and J ends, which lost 3 bases and 8 bases, there was a span of 8 bases. Germline V gives CDR1 MNHEY, CDR2 SMNVEV (reference sequence). The CDR3 totals 12 residues. Sequenced: PBMCs. This TCR derives from a woman aged 60 to 75 with a blood cancer, CMV-positive, and with a related stem cell donor. The chain joins TRBV27 to TRBJ2-1, with D possibly being TRBD1 (6 bases). The CDR3 coding sequence is TGTGCCAGCAGTTTCAGGGGCGATGAGCAGTTCTTC. As protein: CASSFRGDEQFF.